Below are 30 T cell receptor beta chains sequenced from a single sample in a study of blood T cell repertoires in COVID-19. Method: immunoSEQ multiplex PCR; TCRdb's copy keeps in-frame clones and lacks some. Of approximately 220,000 clones listed, around 81% were seen once; the top ten hold more than 2.5%. Material: peripheral blood. These receptors originate from a woman aged 25 to 39 who had recovered from COVID-19.

The V gene is TRBV24-1, the J gene TRBJ1-5, with D unresolved. Per germline, CDR1 KGHDR and CDR2 SFDVKD. V lost 1 base and J lost 9, with 9 bases in between. The CDR3 extends over 13 amino acids. The CDR3: CATSDFGDRPQHF. Here the CDR3 DNA reads TGTGCCACCAGTGATTTTGGAGATCGGCCCCAGCATTTT.

The chain links TRBV3-1 (or the pseudogene TRBV3-2) to TRBJ2-5; 7 positions agree with TRBD2. From germline, CDR1 is LGHDT and CDR2 YNNKEL (reference sequence). The ends lost 3 bases at V and 5 bases at J; junction bases unmatched: 9. This CDR3 has 15 amino acids. Here the CDR3 DNA reads TGTGCCAGCAGCCAGCATTTAGCGGGCGACGAGACCCAGTACTTC. It translates to CASSQHLAGDETQYF.

The J gene is TRBJ2-7, the V gene TRBV20-1; 7 bases match TRBD1. CDR1 and CDR2 (germline): DFQATT, SNEGSKA (reference sequence). Germline trimming cut 3 bases from V and 2 bases from J; bases unmatched to any gene: 4. This CDR3 is built from 13 residues. This CDR3 is CSASKDRAYEQYF. DNA of the CDR3: TGCAGTGCTAGTAAAGACAGGGCCTACGAGCAGTACTTC.

The chain joins TRBV9 to TRBJ2-1, with D possibly being TRBD2 (6 bases). Trimming stripped 3 bases from V and 8 bases from J, with 18 bases between. Germline V gene lookup returns CDR1 SGDLS and CDR2 YYNGEE. The CDR3 extends over 15 amino acids. The CDR3 protein is CASSARDLARDEQFF. The CDR3 nucleotides are TGTGCCAGCAGCGCCCGGGACTTGGCTAGGGATGAGCAGTTCTTC.

Remarks on this clone: The junction shows a germline mismatch at one end, possibly a read error. The gene calls are TRBV28 and TRBJ1-1, with 8 bases lining up with TRBD1. This CDR3 comprises 12 residues. Germline V CDR1 and CDR2: MDHEN, SYDVKM. This CDR3 is CASRDRRSSGFF. The CDR3, as DNA: TGTGCCAGCCGGGACAGGCGCTCTTCTGGCTTTTTT.

The chain has TRBV6-5 and TRBJ2-1; TRBD2 matches at 9 bases. Losses at the gene ends were 3 bases for V and 2 bases for J; bases not matched to a gene: 2. The CDR3 runs to 15 residues. Germline V CDR1 and CDR2: MNHEY, SVGAGI. CDR3 nucleotide sequence: TGTGCCAGCAGTTATAGCGGGAGCACCTACAATGAGCAGTTCTTC. Encoded protein: CASSYSGSTYNEQFF.

The CDR3 DNA sequence: TGTGCCAGCAACGGGATGAACACTGAAGCTTTCTTT. This gives the protein CASNGMNTEAFF. The chain couples TRBV7-9 to TRBJ1-1; D is uncertain. CDR1 SEHNR and CDR2 FQNEAQ come from the germline V gene (reference sequence). The CDR3 runs to 12 residues. V was clipped by 7 bases and J by 0 bases, with 6 bases between them. The full variable domain, in which reference TRBV7-9 and TRBJ1-1 provide the parts outside the CDR3, is DTGVSQNPRHKITKRGQNVTFRCDPISEHNRLYWYRQTLGQGPEFLTYFQNEAQLEKSRLLSDRFSAERPKGSFSTLEIQRTEQGDSAMYLCASNGMNTEAFFGQGTRLTVV.

CDR3 sequence: CASSLTFQETQYF. CDR3 bases: TGTGCCAGCAGCTTGACTTTCCAAGAGACCCAGTACTTC. The chain recombines TRBV5-6 with TRBJ2-5; D is unclear. Germline-derived CDR1 and CDR2 are SGHDT and YYEEEE. Trimming pared 1 base from V and 1 base from J, leaving 5 bases between. CDR3 length: 13 amino acids.

V and J are TRBV7-9 and TRBJ1-1, with 8 bases aligning to TRBD1. Germline lookup yields CDR1 SEHNR and CDR2 FQNEAQ (reference sequence). This CDR3 is built from 14 residues. Losses at the gene ends were 3 bases for V and 7 bases for J; bases not matched to a gene: 7. In nucleotides, the CDR3 is TGTGCCAGCAGCTTGCCGGGACAGGTAAATGAAGCTTTCTTT. It codes for CASSLPGQVNEAFF.

This chain connects TRBV6-2 or TRBV6-3 to TRBJ2-5, with 9 bases lining up with TRBD2. The V and J ends lost 6 bases and 7 bases, in that order; junction bases with no gene match: 6. Germline V gene data show CDR1 as MNHEY and CDR2 as SVGEGT. The CDR3 contains 13 residues. The CDR3 loop reads CASSQREEGTQYF. In DNA form, the CDR3 reads TGTGCCAGCAGCCAGCGGGAGGAGGGGACCCAGTACTTC.

The V and J genes are TRBV4-1 and TRBJ2-5, with D tentatively TRBD2 (6 bases). The CDR3 spans 16 residues. Germline CDR1 reads MGHRA; CDR2 reads YSYEKL. V shed 0 bases and J shed 4 bases, with 15 bases lying between them. Here the CDR3 reads CASSQDRPGVRETQYF. As DNA, the CDR3 is TGCGCCAGCAGCCAAGACAGACCGGGAGTAAGAGAGACCCAGTACTTC.

The chain carries TRBV10-1 and TRBJ2-1; 7 bases are a match to TRBD2. CDR3 length equals 15 residues. V lost 4 bases to trimming and J lost 0 bases; unmatched junction nucleotides: 3. Germline loops: CDR1 WNHNN, CDR2 SYGVQD (reference sequence). Written as DNA, the CDR3 is TGCGCCAGCAGTGCCTTAGCGGGCTCCTACAATGAGCAGTTCTTC. It codes for CASSALAGSYNEQFF.

The V and J genes are TRBV6-5 and TRBJ2-1, with TRBD1 matching 10 bases. V was clipped by 4 bases and J by 9 bases; unmatched bases: 6. CDR1 is MNHEY and CDR2 is SVGAGI in the germline V gene. The CDR3 loop spans 14 amino acids. CDR3 in DNA: TGTGCCAGCAGTTTGGGACAGGGGTGGGGTGAGCAGTTCTTC. It specifies CASSLGQGWGEQFF.

The genes are TRBV28 and TRBJ2-2; the match to TRBD1 covers 7 bases. Germline CDR1 and CDR2: MDHEN and SYDVKM. This CDR3 has 16 amino acids. The J segment lost 1 base and the V segment lost 0 bases, leaving 2 bases of the junction unmatched. The CDR3 loop is CASSLWRGLNTGELFF. The CDR3 DNA is TGTGCCAGCAGTTTATGGAGGGGGCTGAACACCGGGGAGCTGTTTTTT.

This clone was picked up a small number of times. The chain couples TRBV5-6 to TRBJ2-7, with 9 positions matching TRBD2. V was pared by 5 bases and J by 2 bases, with 8 bases of the junction left unmatched. CDR3 length: 15 residues. The V gene's germline CDR1 is SGHDT and CDR2 YYEEEE. In DNA form, the CDR3 reads TGTGCCAGCAGGGGCTATGCGGGAGGGGCCTACGAGCAGTACTTC. This translates into CASRGYAGGAYEQYF.

The V call is TRBV19, the J call TRBJ2-7; 10 bases agree with TRBD2. This CDR3 region has 15 residues. The V gene's germline CDR1 is LNHDA and CDR2 SQIVND (reference sequence). The junction had 4 bases not matched to a gene; V was cut back by 2 bases and J by 3 bases. The CDR3 loop is CASSITSGEYYEQYF. The CDR3 coding sequence is TGTGCCAGTAGTATAACTAGCGGGGAATACTACGAGCAGTACTTC. The whole variable domain, filled in from reference TRBV19 and TRBJ2-7, reads DGGITQSPKYLFRKEGQNVTLSCEQNLNHDAMYWYRQDPGQGLRLIYYSQIVNDFQKGDIAEGYSVSREKKESFPLTVTSAQKNPTAFYLCASSITSGEYYEQYFGPGTRLTVT.

The chain carries TRBV14 and TRBJ1-1, with D perhaps matching TRBD1 (5 bases). The germline V gene encodes CDR1 SGHDN and CDR2 FVKESK. The ends were cut back, 1 base at V and 9 bases at J, with 12 bases in the middle. This CDR3 has 13 amino acids. CDR3 DNA: TGTGCCAGCAGCCAAGCAGGCGGGGGTAAAGCTTTCTTT. This codes for CASSQAGGGKAFF.

J is TRBJ1-1 and V is TRBV28; D not resolved. The CDR3 runs 14 residues. The V gene lost 5 bases and the J gene lost 2 bases, with 12 bases spanning the gap. Germline V gives CDR1 MDHEN, CDR2 SYDVKM. Here the CDR3 reads CASSQIPENTEAFF. The CDR3 nucleotides are TGTGCCAGCAGTCAAATTCCAGAAAACACTGAAGCTTTCTTT. Variable domain in full (rest from reference TRBV28 and TRBJ1-1): DVKVTQSSRYLVKRTGEKVFLECVQDMDHENMFWYRQDPGLGLRLIYFSYDVKMKEKGDIPEGYSVSREKKERFSLILESASTNQTSMYLCASSQIPENTEAFFGQGTRLTVV.

The V gene is TRBV9, the J gene TRBJ2-1; weak D call: TRBD2 (7 bases). CDR3 size: 16 residues. Germline CDR1 is SGDLS and CDR2 is YYNGEE. The V end lost 4 bases, the J end lost 5 bases, and 19 bases lay between the germline ends. The CDR3 DNA sequence: TGTGCCAGCAGCCTCTTATGGGCGGGGGCGAACAATGAGCAGTTCTTC. As protein: CASSLLWAGANNEQFF.

The chain couples TRBV7-3 to TRBJ1-6, with a tentative D call TRBD1 (6 bases). The CDR3 covers 16 residues. Trimming took 4 bases from V and 10 from J, leaving 20 bases between them. Germline values: CDR1 SGHTA, CDR2 FQGTGA. The DNA of the CDR3 is TGTGCCAGCAGCTCAATGGGCCCGGACAGCCAATCACCCCTCCACTTT. Translating gives CASSSMGPDSQSPLHF.

The chain recombines TRBV14 with TRBJ2-1, with D possibly matching TRBD2 (6 bases). From germline, CDR1 is SGHDN and CDR2 FVKESK. Trimming took off 2 bases at V and 2 bases at J, with 13 bases between the two ends. The CDR3 spans 16 residues. The CDR3 sequence is CASSQFSGLAYNEQFF. The CDR3 region has the DNA TGTGCCAGCAGCCAATTCAGCGGGCTGGCCTACAATGAGCAGTTCTTC.

The V and J genes are TRBV14 and TRBJ1-1; D call uncertain. The CDR3 is 13 residues long. Per the germline V gene, CDR1 is SGHDN and CDR2 is FVKESK. V shed 2 bases and J shed 4 bases, with 8 bases lying between them. The CDR3 reads CASSQQVGTEAFF. The CDR3 nucleotides read TGTGCCAGCAGCCAACAGGTGGGCACTGAAGCTTTCTTT.

The V call is TRBV5-4, the J call TRBJ2-1, with TRBD2 matching over 10 bases. Germline V gene lookup returns CDR1 SGHNT and CDR2 YYREEE (reference sequence). The ends lost 4 bases at V and 4 bases at J; junction bases unmatched: 5. This CDR3 contains 15 residues. CDR3 amino acids: CASSRTSGKYNEQFF. The CDR3 DNA reads as TGTGCCAGCAGCCGGACTAGCGGTAAATACAATGAGCAGTTCTTC.

This sequence joins TRBV11-2 and TRBJ2-5; 11 nucleotides match TRBD2. The CDR3 covers 14 residues. With 5 bases clipped from V and 3 bases from J, the junction kept 2 bases outside the gene matches. Germline CDR1 SGHAT, CDR2 FQNNGV. Here the CDR3 DNA reads TGTGCCAGCAGCAAGGGACTAGCGGAAGAGACCCAGTACTTC. Amino acids: CASSKGLAEETQYF.

V is TRBV7-9 and J is TRBJ2-7; 10 positions match TRBD1. The trim removed 4 bases at V and 0 bases at J, leaving 0 bases unmatched. Per germline, CDR1 SEHNR and CDR2 FQNEAQ (reference sequence). CDR3 size: 14 residues. This chain's CDR3 is CASSWTGGSYEQYF. The DNA of the CDR3 is TGTGCCAGCAGCTGGACAGGGGGCTCCTACGAGCAGTACTTC.

As DNA, the CDR3 is TGCAGCGTTGACGCGGACAGGGGCTATGGCTACACCTTC. Its protein is CSVDADRGYGYTF. The rearrangement links TRBV29-1 to TRBJ1-2; 9 positions agree with TRBD1. The CDR3 sequence is 13 residues long. CDR1 is SQVTM, CDR2 ANQGSEA, per germline. The V gene end was trimmed by 3 bases and the J gene end by 4 bases; junction bases not matched to a gene: 3.

The V and J genes are TRBV12-5 and TRBJ2-2; 7 bases are a match to TRBD1. After removal of 5 bases from V and 6 bases from J, the junction contained 12 bases not matched to a gene. The CDR3 contains 16 residues. Per germline, CDR1 LGHNT and CDR2 FRNRAP. The CDR3 is CASGTGQAGPSGELFF. DNA for the CDR3: TGTGCTAGTGGTACCGGACAGGCGGGTCCGTCCGGGGAGCTGTTTTTT.

This chain connects TRBV27 to TRBJ1-1; D possibly corresponds to TRBD1 (5 bases). The CDR3 loop spans 13 amino acids. CDR1 and CDR2 from the germline V gene are MNHEY and SMNVEV (reference sequence). V gave up 5 bases and J gave up 1 base, with 8 bases separating them. The CDR3 sequence is CASSHTGNTEAFF. As DNA, the CDR3 is TGTGCCAGCAGTCATACAGGGAACACTGAAGCTTTCTTT.

This chain uses TRBV19 with TRBJ1-5; 12 nucleotides match TRBD1. CDR1 and CDR2 from the germline V gene are LNHDA and SQIVND (reference sequence). J was trimmed by 7 bases and V by 1 base; bases with no gene match: 8. This CDR3 contains 17 residues. CDR3 in DNA: TGTGCCAGTAGTATAGTTGGGACAGGGGGCGATGGACAGCCCCAGCATTTT. This sequence encodes CASSIVGTGGDGQPQHF.

The CDR3, as DNA: TGTGCCAGCAGCAGGGACACAAACACTGAAGCTTTCTTT. Amino acid sequence: CASSRDTNTEAFF. V usage is TRBV7-6 and J usage is TRBJ1-1, with D maybe TRBD1 (6 bases). This CDR3 region has 13 residues. The germline V gene encodes CDR1 SGHVS and CDR2 FNYEAQ. Between the trimmed V and J ends, which lost 5 bases and 2 bases, there was a span of 9 bases. The variable domain in full, completed from reference TRBV7-6 and TRBJ1-1, reads GAGVSQSPRYKVTKRGQDVALRCDPISGHVSLYWYRQALGQGPEFLTYFNYEAQQDKSGLPNDRFSAERPEGSISTLTIQRTEQRDSAMYRCASSRDTNTEAFFGQGTRLTVV.